This TCR beta chain was retrieved from a study of cytomegalovirus exposure and HLA in healthy donors. Overall study: Counted in an early data release were approximately 85 million unique TCRs from HLA-typed donors. Study-wide findings and caveats: In a later analysis, HLA-C alleles had the fewest associated TCRs, DRB1 alleles the most. Per published reports, the classifier diagnosed cytomegalovirus status with high specificity and sensitivity. Association of a missense DCLRE1C variant with TCR beta V- and J-gene trimming was reported in a later analysis.

The sample holds a few counts of this clone. What it recognizes is unknown. CDR1 and CDR2 from the germline V gene are MGHDK and SYGVNS. V was trimmed by 7 bases and J by 10 bases, leaving 25 bases between them. This CDR3 is built from 15 residues. Primers for the PCR totalled 60 Vbeta and 13 Jbeta. Libraries were prepared by immunoSEQ multiplex PCR; TCRdb keeps only in-frame clonotypes and omits some of them. The sample contains 100,000 to 150,000 clones, more than 60% of which appear only once. J is TRBJ1-1 and V is TRBV25-1, with no clear D. This TCR was recovered from a woman between 40 and 50 years old in good health and CMV-seropositive. Sequencing input: PBMCs. The DNA for the CDR3 is TGTGCCAGCATCGGAATGATTAAGACTCGGTTGGGAGCTTTCTTT. Translated, it gives CASIGMIKTRLGAFF.